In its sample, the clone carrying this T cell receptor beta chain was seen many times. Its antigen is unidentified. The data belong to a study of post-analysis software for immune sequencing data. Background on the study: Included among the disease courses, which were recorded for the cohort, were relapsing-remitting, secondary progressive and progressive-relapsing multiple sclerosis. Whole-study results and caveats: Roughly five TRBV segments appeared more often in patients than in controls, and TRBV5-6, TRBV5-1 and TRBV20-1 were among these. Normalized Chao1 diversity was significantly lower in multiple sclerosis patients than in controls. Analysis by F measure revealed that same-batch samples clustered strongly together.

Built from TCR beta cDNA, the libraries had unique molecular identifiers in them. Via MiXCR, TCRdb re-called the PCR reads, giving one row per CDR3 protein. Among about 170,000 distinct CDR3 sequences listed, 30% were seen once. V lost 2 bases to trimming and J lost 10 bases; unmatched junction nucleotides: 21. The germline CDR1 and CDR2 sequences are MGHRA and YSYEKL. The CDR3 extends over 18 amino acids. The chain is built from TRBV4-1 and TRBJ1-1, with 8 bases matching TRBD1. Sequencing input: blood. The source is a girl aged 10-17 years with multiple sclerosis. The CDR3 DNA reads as TGCGCCAGCAGCCAATTAATCACGACGGACAGGGCGCAAAGGGGAGCTTTCTTT. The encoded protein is CASSQLITTDRAQRGAFF.